These 27 T cell receptor beta chains were sequenced from one sample in a study of beta chain features in type 1 diabetes. The sequenced template was cDNA made from the entire isolated RNA. TCRdb keeps only in-frame clones here, not all; method: immunoSEQ multiplex PCR. Counted here are over 500,000 clones, roughly 16% occurring once; the ten biggest clones make up under 0.095%. The material sequenced was naive CD4+ T cells from blood. The source of these receptors is a young man in good health.

This clone has only a few counts. The V and J genes are TRBV4-3 and TRBJ2-7; no firm D call. From germline, CDR1 is LGHNA and CDR2 YSLEER. Trimming shortened V by 0 bases and J by 6 bases, and 9 bases separated the two germline ends. The CDR3 extends over 13 amino acids. The CDR3 region has the DNA TGCGCCAGCAGCCAAGAGGCTATTTCCGAGCAGTACTTC. Residues: CASSQEAISEQYF.

This chain links TRBV4-3 with TRBJ1-2; D unresolved. The CDR3 has 13 amino acids. In germline, CDR1 is LGHNA, CDR2 YSLEER. Trimming left V 5 bases short and J 4 bases short, with 11 bases between. CDR3 loop: CASSIHGSYGYTF. As DNA, the CDR3 is TGCGCCAGCAGCATACACGGGTCCTATGGCTACACCTTC.

This clone was seen more than once but under ten times. The J gene is TRBJ1-1, the V gene TRBV28, with D possibly matching TRBD1 (6 bases). The CDR3 is made up of 14 amino acids. Germline CDR1 MDHEN, CDR2 SYDVKM. V lost 6 bases, J lost 1 base, and 12 bases lay in between. In DNA, the CDR3 is TGTGCCAGCAGACCCGACAGGAGGAACACTGAAGCTTTCTTT. It translates to CASRPDRRNTEAFF.

The V and J genes are TRBV4-2 and TRBJ2-1; the D gene could be TRBD1 or TRBD2 (7 bases each). The CDR3 runs to 17 residues. Trimming shortened V by 1 base and J by 8 bases, and 21 bases separated the two germline ends. Germline CDR1 and CDR2: LGHNA and YNFKEQ. The CDR3 DNA follows: TGTGCCAGCAGCCAAGGGGGGGGACAGACGCGTGTCTATGAGCAGTTCTTC. It yields the protein CASSQGGGQTRVYEQFF.

The V gene is TRBV20-1, the J gene TRBJ2-7, with 7 bases identical to TRBD2. V lost 6 bases, J lost 6 bases, and 5 bases stayed unmatched. Germline V gives CDR1 DFQATT, CDR2 SNEGSKA (reference sequence). The CDR3 contains 11 residues. The CDR3: CSASGEGEQYF. The CDR3 region has the DNA TGCAGTGCAAGCGGGGAGGGCGAGCAGTACTTC.

The chain has TRBV18 and TRBJ1-1; no reliable D call. The CDR3 spans 15 residues. Deletions cut 2 bases from V and 4 bases from J, with 14 bases between. The germline CDR1 and CDR2 sequences are KGHSH and LQKENI. The CDR3 is CASSPINGMSTEAFF. CDR3 nucleotides: TGTGCCAGCTCACCAATAAACGGTATGAGCACTGAAGCTTTCTTT.

This clone was seen only a few times. A clone one base away is much larger, so this may be a read error. The same CDR3 arises from other DNA sequences in this sample as well. This chain joins TRBV11-3 and TRBJ2-3, with D hard to call. V lost 0 bases and J lost 2, with 0 bases in between. The CDR3 length is 12 residues. Germline V gives CDR1 SGHNT, CDR2 YENEEA. The CDR3 is CASSLDTDTQYF. Here the CDR3 DNA reads TGTGCCAGCAGCTTAGACACAGATACGCAGTATTTT.

This clone was observed a handful of times. This CDR3 is CATSIVRDRPNYGYTF. The CDR3 nucleotides read TGTGCCACCAGCATTGTCCGGGACAGACCTAACTATGGCTACACCTTC. This chain joins TRBV15 and TRBJ1-2; 7 nucleotides line up with TRBD1. Germline assignment: CDR1 LNHNV and CDR2 YYDKDF (reference sequence). With 4 bases clipped from V and 0 bases from J, the junction kept 8 bases outside the gene matches. This CDR3 spans 16 amino acids.

This clone was seen a few times. The V and J genes are TRBV7-2 and TRBJ2-1; no definite D call. CDR1 SGHTA and CDR2 FQGNSA come from the germline V gene. V lost 1 base and J lost 9, with 10 bases in between. The CDR3 has 13 residues. This chain's CDR3 is CASSLGSRAEQFF. The CDR3 nucleotides read TGTGCCAGCAGCTTAGGGTCAAGGGCTGAGCAGTTCTTC.

As for this clone: Its ends do not fully match the called genes, so a read error is possible. This chain joins TRBV2 and TRBJ2-3; 7 bases are a match to TRBD2. Germline CDR1 reads SNHLY; CDR2 reads FYNNEI. The CDR3 sequence is 12 residues long. The CDR3: CASSENSPAGDF. CDR3 nucleotide sequence: TGTGCCAGCAGTGAAAATTCTCCGGCGGGGGATTTC. The full variable domain, with the rest looked up from reference TRBV2 and TRBJ2-3, is EPEVTQTPSHQVTQMGQEVILRCVPISNHLYFYWYRQILGQKVEFLVSFYNNEISEKSEIFDDQFSVERPDGSNFTLKIRSTKLEDSAMYFCASSENSPAGDFGPGTRLTVL.

This rearrangement joins TRBV7-9 to TRBJ2-1, with 12 bases matching TRBD2. Germline trimming cut 5 bases from V and 8 bases from J; bases unmatched to any gene: 10. Germline-derived CDR1 and CDR2 are SEHNR and FQNEAQ (reference sequence). The CDR3 extends over 16 amino acids. The CDR3 nucleotides read TGTGCCAGCAGCCGGTTGACTAGCGGGAGTATCGATGAGCAGTTCTTC. Translating it yields CASSRLTSGSIDEQFF. The complete variable domain, with remaining parts taken from reference TRBV7-9 and TRBJ2-1, reads DTGVSQNPRHKITKRGQNVTFRCDPISEHNRLYWYRQTLGQGPEFLTYFQNEAQLEKSRLLSDRFSAERPKGSFSTLEIQRTEQGDSAMYLCASSRLTSGSIDEQFFGPGTRLTVL.

The CDR3 is CASSSGTGWSTGELFF. CDR3 in DNA: TGTGCCAGCAGCTCTGGGACAGGGTGGAGCACCGGGGAGCTGTTTTTT. The rearrangement links TRBV7-3 to TRBJ2-2; 9 bases agree with TRBD1. The CDR3 runs to 16 residues. The V gene end was trimmed by 4 bases and the J gene end by 4 bases; junction bases not matched to a gene: 7. CDR1 is SGHTA and CDR2 is FQGTGA in the germline V gene.

This clone was seen only a few times. CDR3 sequence reads: CASSVLDRSHNEQFF. The CDR3 DNA reads as TGTGCCAGCAGCGTACTGGACAGGTCGCACAATGAGCAGTTCTTC. The chain is built from TRBV9 and TRBJ2-1; 7 bases align to TRBD1. Per the germline V gene, CDR1 is SGDLS and CDR2 is YYNGEE. Germline trimming cut 1 base from V and 5 bases from J; bases unmatched to any gene: 6. The CDR3 length is 15 residues.

The chain is built from TRBV4-3 and TRBJ1-2; no reliable D call. The V end was cut by 2 bases, the J end by 2 bases, with 15 bases between. CDR3 length: 16 amino acids. Germline V CDR1 and CDR2: LGHNA, YSLEER. The CDR3, as DNA: TGCGCCAGCAGCCAAACACCTGGGTGGGGAAACTATGGCTACACCTTC. This sequence encodes CASSQTPGWGNYGYTF.

Details on this clone: At one end the junction does not follow the germline gene, possibly because of a read error. This chain joins TRBV6-1 and TRBJ2-7; the match to TRBD2 covers 7 bases. This CDR3 comprises 15 residues. The V gene's germline CDR1 is MNHNS and CDR2 SASEGT. CDR3: CAISESGLAGPEQYF. The CDR3 region has the DNA TGTGCCATCAGTGAGTCAGGCTTAGCGGGCCCCGAGCAGTACTTC.

This clone was observed a handful of times. The V call is TRBV28, the J call TRBJ1-5; 10 nucleotides agree with TRBD1. V gave up 6 bases and J gave up 6 bases; unmatched junction bases: 5. The CDR3 sequence is 14 residues long. Germline-derived CDR1 and CDR2 are MDHEN and SYDVKM. CDR3 amino acids: CASRLDRGLQPQHF. DNA of the CDR3: TGTGCCAGCAGACTCGACAGGGGGCTTCAGCCCCAGCATTTT.

The J gene is TRBJ1-2, the V gene TRBV6-6; no firm D call. V was cut by 10 bases and J by 2 bases, with 17 bases left in between. Germline values: CDR1 MNHNY, CDR2 SVGAGI (reference sequence). This CDR3 has 14 amino acids. CDR3 residues: CATLNHRANYGYTF. In nucleotides, the CDR3 is TGTGCCACCTTGAACCATCGCGCCAACTATGGCTACACCTTC.

This chain connects TRBV9 to TRBJ2-5; 7 bases match TRBD1. Unmatched junction bases numbered 4, after V lost 4 bases and J lost 1 base. Germline loops: CDR1 SGDLS, CDR2 YYNGEE. The CDR3 totals 14 residues. The CDR3 sequence: CASSRTGPQETQYF. The CDR3 coding sequence is TGTGCCAGCAGCAGGACAGGCCCCCAAGAGACCCAGTACTTC.

The chain couples TRBV7-2 to TRBJ1-5; 9 positions agree with TRBD1. Germline V lookup: CDR1 SGHTA, CDR2 FQGNSA. This CDR3 has 15 residues. Trimming took 7 bases from V and 0 from J; bases not matched to a gene: 4. The CDR3 sequence: CASNPGQGSNQPQHF. Here the CDR3 DNA reads TGTGCCAGCAACCCGGGACAGGGTAGCAATCAGCCCCAGCATTTT.

Only a few counts were recorded for this clone. This chain uses TRBV7-7 with TRBJ2-2; D remains ambiguous. Germline V CDR1 and CDR2: SSHAT, FNYEAQ (reference sequence). This CDR3 has 12 residues. V gave up 5 bases and J gave up 8 bases, with 9 bases separating them. The CDR3 reads CASSPSSGELFF. CDR3 coding DNA: TGTGCCAGCAGCCCCTCGTCTGGGGAGCTGTTTTTT.

This clone was detected only a few times. The chain is built from TRBV19 and TRBJ2-2; D may be TRBD1 (6 bases). This CDR3 is 13 amino acids long. V gave up 6 bases and J gave up 4 bases, with 9 bases separating them. Germline-derived CDR1 and CDR2 are LNHDA and SQIVND (reference sequence). As DNA, the CDR3 is TGTGCCAGTAGCTGGGGGCCCACCGGGGAGCTGTTTTTT. It translates to CASSWGPTGELFF.

This clone was counted between two and nine times. V gene TRBV7-9 combines with J gene TRBJ1-1; D is uncertain. The germline gives CDR1 SEHNR, CDR2 FQNEAQ (reference sequence). The CDR3 contains 13 residues. The V gene lost 5 bases and the J gene lost 1 base, with 8 bases spanning the gap. CDR3 loop: CASSILGNTEAFF. The CDR3 DNA reads TGTGCCAGCAGCATCTTAGGGAACACTGAAGCTTTCTTT.

The DNA of the CDR3 is TGTGCCACCAGCAGAGACCTCGGGGGGAAGGGACTACGGAATGAGCAGTTCTTC. Protein: CATSRDLGGKGLRNEQFF. This rearrangement joins TRBV15 to TRBJ2-1; TRBD2 matches at 7 bases. J lost 7 bases, V lost 0 bases, and 15 bases had no gene match. The CDR3 covers 18 residues. Germline assignment: CDR1 LNHNV and CDR2 YYDKDF (reference sequence).

This sequence joins TRBV4-3 and TRBJ2-5, with D possibly being TRBD1 (6 bases). CDR1 is LGHNA and CDR2 is YSLEER in the germline V gene. The CDR3 totals 14 residues. Between the trimmed V and J ends, which lost 0 bases and 7 bases, there was a span of 12 bases. The CDR3 region is CASSQDSLGGTQYF. CDR3 coding DNA: TGCGCCAGCAGCCAAGACAGTCTAGGGGGGACCCAGTACTTC.

The table lists this clone with a few counts. V is TRBV30 and J is TRBJ2-3, with D unresolved. CDR3 length equals 14 residues. CDR1 is GTSNPN, CDR2 SVGIG, per germline (reference sequence). V gave up 2 bases and J gave up 1 base, with 10 bases separating them. CDR3: CAWSRAFRTDTQYF. The CDR3 DNA reads TGTGCCTGGAGTCGGGCCTTTCGCACAGATACGCAGTATTTT.

The chain employs TRBV23-1 and TRBJ1-3; 12 positions agree with TRBD1. TRBV23-1 is noted as an ORF with a role that remains uncertain. V shed 3 bases and J 4 bases; nucleotides not matched to a gene: 13. The CDR3 has 19 amino acids. The CDR3 region has the DNA TGCGCCAGCAGTCACTTCTCGGAGGGACAGGGGGCGATCGGAAACACCATATATTTT. Amino acids: CASSHFSEGQGAIGNTIYF.

The chain carries TRBV14 and TRBJ2-7, with a possible D match to TRBD2 (6 bases). The CDR3 contains 15 residues. From germline, CDR1 is SGHDN and CDR2 FVKESK. V shed 2 bases and J shed 3 bases, with 14 bases lying between them. The CDR3 region is CASSQKPGLIYEQYF. DNA of the CDR3: TGTGCCAGCAGCCAAAAGCCGGGACTTATCTACGAGCAGTACTTC. The full variable domain, completed using reference TRBV14 and TRBJ2-7, is EAGVTQFPSHSVIEKGQTVTLRCDPISGHDNLYWYRRVMGKEIKFLLHFVKESKQDESGMPNNRFLAERTGGTYSTLKVQPAELEDSGVYFCASSQKPGLIYEQYFGPGTRLTVT.